This TCR beta chain was found in a study of technical replicates of blood from a handful of donors. The V end lost 4 bases, the J end lost 2 bases, and 15 bases lay between the germline ends. The CDR3 length is 15 residues. CDR1 and CDR2 from the germline V gene are SGHTA and FQGNSA. Sequenced by immunoSEQ multiplex PCR; TCRdb stores in-frame clones only, minus some. The sample shows over 50,000 clones, less than 98% of them seen only once. The receptor was derived from a human donor in good health. The sequenced material came from T cells isolated from PBMCs. The genes are TRBV7-2 and TRBJ2-7, with a weak D call TRBD2 (5 bases). The CDR3 here is CASSSVRLPAYEQYF. CDR3 DNA: TGTGCCAGCAGCTCAGTACGACTACCCGCCTACGAGCAGTACTTC.